This is a list of T cell receptor beta chains from one sample in a study of blood T cells in healthy people across ages. TCRdb itself ran the 5' RACE reads through MiXCR, one entry per CDR3 protein. The top ten hold around 29% of the sample, which has around 320,000 distinct CDR3 sequences, roughly 26% seen once. Sequenced sample: blood. All receptors come from a woman in her 70s in good health. Both conserved end residues are part of each CDR3. The D gene is left open where the match is weak. Size tells how often a clone was seen (once, few, many) or the class of an expanded clone, and some rows leave it out.

abundance	len	v_gene	d_gene	j_gene	CDR3aa	CDR3nt
few	14	TRBV5-1	TRBD2	TRBJ2-7	CASSPGGLAGEQYF	TGCGCCAGCAGCCCCGGGGGACTAGCGGGAGAGCAGTACTTC
few	14	TRBV7-8	TRBD2	TRBJ2-7	CASSFLAELGEQYF	TGTGCCAGCAGTTTTCTAGCGGAGTTGGGGGAGCAGTACTTC
few	16	TRBV18	-	TRBJ1-6	CASSPPTGSYNSPLHF	TGTGCCAGCTCACCTCCGACGGGCTCCTATAATTCACCCCTCCACTTT
few	16	TRBV15	TRBD1	TRBJ1-2	CATSTGQRISNYGYTF	TGTGCCACTTCTACGGGACAGCGGATCTCTAACTATGGCTACACCTTC
-	14	TRBV28	TRBD1	TRBJ1-4	CASGQGGAGEKLFF	TGTGCCAGCGGCCAAGGGGGCGCGGGGGAAAAACTGTTTTTT
few	18	TRBV4-1	TRBD2	TRBJ2-6	CASSRTSGRVSGANVLTF	TGCGCCAGCAGCCGAACTAGCGGGAGGGTTTCTGGGGCCAACGTCCTGACTTTC
few	17	TRBV25-1	TRBD2	TRBJ2-1	CASTHRAGGGSYNEQFF	TGTGCCAGCACTCATAGGGCGGGAGGTGGTTCCTACAATGAGCAGTTCTTC
-	13	TRBV15	-	TRBJ1-5	CATSISSNQPQHF	TGTGCCACCAGCATCAGTAGCAATCAGCCCCAGCATTTT
-	11	TRBV7-2	-	TRBJ1-2	CASSVLRGYTF	TGTGCCAGCAGCGTACTCAGGGGCTACACCTTC
-	16	TRBV12-3/TRBV12-4	TRBD1	TRBJ1-1	CASSFRTGVRNTEAFF	TGTGCCAGCAGTTTTCGGACAGGGGTCCGGAACACTGAGGCTTTCTTT